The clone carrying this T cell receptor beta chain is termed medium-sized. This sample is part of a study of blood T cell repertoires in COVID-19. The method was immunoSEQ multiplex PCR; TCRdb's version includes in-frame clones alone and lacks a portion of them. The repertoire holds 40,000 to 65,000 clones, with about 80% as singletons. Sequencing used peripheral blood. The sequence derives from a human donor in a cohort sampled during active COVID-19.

CDR3 amino acids: CSVEEAVTHEQFF. The CDR3 bases are TGCAGCGTTGAAGAGGCAGTAACCCATGAGCAGTTCTTC. This chain connects TRBV29-1 to TRBJ2-1; no firm D call. Trimming removed 0 bases at V and 8 bases at J, with 11 bases between. This CDR3 is built from 13 residues. Germline lookup yields CDR1 SQVTM and CDR2 ANQGSEA.